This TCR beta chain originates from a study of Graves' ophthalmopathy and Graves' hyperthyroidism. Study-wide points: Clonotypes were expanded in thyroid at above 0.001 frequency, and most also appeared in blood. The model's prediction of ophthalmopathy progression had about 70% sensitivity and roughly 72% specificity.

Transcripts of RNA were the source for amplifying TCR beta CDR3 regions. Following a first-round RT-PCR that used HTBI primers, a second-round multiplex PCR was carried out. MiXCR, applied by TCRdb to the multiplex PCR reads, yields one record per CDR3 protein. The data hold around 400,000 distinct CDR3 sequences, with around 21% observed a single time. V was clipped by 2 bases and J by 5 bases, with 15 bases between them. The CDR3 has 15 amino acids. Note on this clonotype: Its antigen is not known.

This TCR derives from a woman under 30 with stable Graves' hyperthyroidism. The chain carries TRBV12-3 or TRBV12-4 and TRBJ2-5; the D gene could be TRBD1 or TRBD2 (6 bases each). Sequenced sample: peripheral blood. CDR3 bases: TGTGCCAGCAGTTTATTACAGGGCGGGACCGAGACCCAGTACTTC. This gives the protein CASSLLQGGTETQYF.